The present T cell receptor beta chain was sequenced within a study of memory CD4+ T cells and cytomegalovirus serostatus. Looking at the study overall: This sample comes from healthy Belgian adults, about nine CMV seropositive, 24 seronegative.

The V gene's germline CDR1 is ENHRY and CDR2 SYGVKD. V dropped 10 bases and J dropped 4; count of bases not matched to a gene: 8. There are 14 residues in the CDR3. As for this clone: The antigen is undetermined.

Sequencing used immunoSEQ multiplex PCR; TCRdb keeps in-frame clones, though not all of them. The sample has over 55,000 clones; approximately 79% are singletons. The sort gate was single viable CD3+CD4+CD8-CD45RO+ cells for memory CD4+ T cells. Serostatus was set by detecting CMV pp150, pp28, p38, p52 IgG. Whole-study results and caveats: Suggested: most of the CMV-linked TCR signature lies in CD4+ memory cells.

This receptor was obtained from an adult in good health and CMV-seronegative. The gene calls are TRBV10-3 and TRBJ1-4; 8 positions agree with TRBD1. What was sequenced was memory CD4+ T cells from blood. The CDR3 coding sequence is TGTGCCACCAATACCGACAGGGGTAATGAAAAACTGTTTTTT. It yields the protein CATNTDRGNEKLFF.